This TCR beta chain originates from a study of blood T cells in healthy people across ages. Trimming shortened V by 2 bases and J by 4 bases, and 5 bases separated the two germline ends. CDR3 length equals 13 residues. Looked up from germline, CDR1 is MNHNY and CDR2 is SVGAGI (reference sequence). Researchers collected 9.5 to 10 milliliters of peripheral blood from every single donor. There are a few counts of this clonotype. The antigen is unknown. Primers used in a second PCR of about 7 to 12 cycles were a sample-barcoded 5' primer and a J-beta primer mix. Every sample gave at least 3 million paired-end reads containing CDR3. A single record per CDR3 protein comes from TCRdb applying MiXCR to the 5' RACE reads. The data contain 1,300,000 or so distinct CDR3 sequences, 59% of them singletons. Study-level findings and limits: Per million T cells, TCR beta diversity dropped about linearly as age rose. Strongly correlated with naive T cell percentage was TCR beta diversity.

The genes are TRBV6-6 and TRBJ2-2; D is unresolved. The TCR originated in a man between 18 and 29 years old in good health. The sample comprised blood. CDR3 coding DNA: TGTGCCAGCAGTTACGGGGTCACCGGGGAGCTGTTTTTT. Protein: CASSYGVTGELFF.